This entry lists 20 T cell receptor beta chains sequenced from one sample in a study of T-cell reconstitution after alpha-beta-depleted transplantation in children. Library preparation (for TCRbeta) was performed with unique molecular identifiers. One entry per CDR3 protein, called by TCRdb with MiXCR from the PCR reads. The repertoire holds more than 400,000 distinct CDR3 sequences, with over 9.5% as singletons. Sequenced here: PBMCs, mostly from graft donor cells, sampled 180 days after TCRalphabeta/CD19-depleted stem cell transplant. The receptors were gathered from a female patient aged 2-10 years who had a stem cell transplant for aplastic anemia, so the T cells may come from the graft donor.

Here the CDR3 DNA reads TGTGCCAGCAGTTACTCTCACTGGACAGATACGCAGTATTTT. Translating it yields CASSYSHWTDTQYF. The chain has TRBV6-5 and TRBJ2-3; no definite D call. CDR3 size: 14 residues. From germline, CDR1 is MNHEY and CDR2 SVGAGI. Trimming stripped 0 bases from V and 3 bases from J, with 7 bases between.

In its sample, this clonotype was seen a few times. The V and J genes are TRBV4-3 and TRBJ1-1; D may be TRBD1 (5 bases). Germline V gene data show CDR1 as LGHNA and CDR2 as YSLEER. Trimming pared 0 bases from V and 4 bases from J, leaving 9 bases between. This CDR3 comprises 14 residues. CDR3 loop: CASSQEIRGTEAFF. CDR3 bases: TGCGCCAGCAGCCAAGAGATAAGGGGCACTGAAGCTTTCTTT.

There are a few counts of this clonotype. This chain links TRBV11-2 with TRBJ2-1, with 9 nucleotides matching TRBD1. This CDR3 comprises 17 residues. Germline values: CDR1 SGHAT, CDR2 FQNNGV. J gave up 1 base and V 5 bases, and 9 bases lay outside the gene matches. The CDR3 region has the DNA TGTGCCAGCAGCCCCGGGACAGGGTATTGGTCCTACAATGAGCAGTTCTTC. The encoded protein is CASSPGTGYWSYNEQFF.

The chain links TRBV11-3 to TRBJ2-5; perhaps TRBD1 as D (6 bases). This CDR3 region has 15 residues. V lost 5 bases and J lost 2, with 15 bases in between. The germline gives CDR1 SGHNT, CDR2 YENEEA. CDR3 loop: CASSPGASWQETQYF. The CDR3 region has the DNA TGTGCCAGCAGCCCAGGGGCTAGCTGGCAAGAGACCCAGTACTTC.

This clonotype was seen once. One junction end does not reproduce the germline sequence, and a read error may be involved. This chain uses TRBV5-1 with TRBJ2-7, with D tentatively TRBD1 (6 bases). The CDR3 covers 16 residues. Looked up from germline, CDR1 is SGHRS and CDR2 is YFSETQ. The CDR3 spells CASSPGRDTNSYQQYF. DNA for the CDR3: TGCGCCAGCAGCCCTGGCCGGGACACCAACTCCTACCAGCAGTACTTC. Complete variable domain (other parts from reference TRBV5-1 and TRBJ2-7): KAGVTQTPRYLIKTRGQQVTLSCSPISGHRSVSWYQQTPGQGLQFLFEYFSETQRNKGNFPGRFSGRQFSNSRSEMNVSTLELGDSALYLCASSPGRDTNSYQQYFGPGTRLTVT.

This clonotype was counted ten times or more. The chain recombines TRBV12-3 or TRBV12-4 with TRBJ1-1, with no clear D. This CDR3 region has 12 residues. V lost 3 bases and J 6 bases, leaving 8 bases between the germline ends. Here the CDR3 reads CASSFPTAEAFF. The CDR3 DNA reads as TGTGCCAGCAGTTTCCCCACCGCTGAAGCTTTCTTT.

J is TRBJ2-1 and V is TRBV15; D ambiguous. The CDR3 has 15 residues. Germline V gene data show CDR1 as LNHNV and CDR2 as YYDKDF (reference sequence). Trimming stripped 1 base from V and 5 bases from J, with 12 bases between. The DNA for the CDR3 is TGTGCCACCAGCAGAGCTTTTACCGAAGACAATGAGCAGTTCTTC. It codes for CATSRAFTEDNEQFF.

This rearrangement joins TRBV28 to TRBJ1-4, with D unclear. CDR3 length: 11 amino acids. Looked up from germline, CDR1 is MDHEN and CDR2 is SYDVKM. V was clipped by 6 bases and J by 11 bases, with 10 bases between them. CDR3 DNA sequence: TGTGCCAGCAGCCAGACGGCGAAACTGTTTTTT. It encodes CASSQTAKLFF. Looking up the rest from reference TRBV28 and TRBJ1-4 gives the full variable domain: DVKVTQSSRYLVKRTGEKVFLECVQDMDHENMFWYRQDPGLGLRLIYFSYDVKMKEKGDIPEGYSVSREKKERFSLILESASTNQTSMYLCASSQTAKLFFGSGTQLSVL.

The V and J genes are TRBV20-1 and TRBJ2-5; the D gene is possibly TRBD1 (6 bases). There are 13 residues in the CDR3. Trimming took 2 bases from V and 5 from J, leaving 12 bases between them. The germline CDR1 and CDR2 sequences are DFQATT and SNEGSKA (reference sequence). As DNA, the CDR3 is TGCAGTGCTAGACGAACAGGGCGGGAGACCCAGTACTTC. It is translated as CSARRTGRETQYF.

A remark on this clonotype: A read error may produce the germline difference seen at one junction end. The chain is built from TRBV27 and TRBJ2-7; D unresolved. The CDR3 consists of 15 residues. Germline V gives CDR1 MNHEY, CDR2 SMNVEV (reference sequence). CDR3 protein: CASRFVGPRNYEQYF. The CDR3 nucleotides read TGTGCCAGCCGTTTCGTGGGCCCTAGAAACTACGAGCAGTACTTC.

In nucleotides, the CDR3 is TGTGCCAGCAGTATAGACCACCGAAACACTGAAGCTTTCTTT. Its translation: CASSIDHRNTEAFF. V gene TRBV6-1 combines with J gene TRBJ1-1; D not certain. Germline V gene data show CDR1 as MNHNS and CDR2 as SASEGT. V shed 5 bases and J shed 2 bases, with 12 bases lying between them. The CDR3 has 14 amino acids.

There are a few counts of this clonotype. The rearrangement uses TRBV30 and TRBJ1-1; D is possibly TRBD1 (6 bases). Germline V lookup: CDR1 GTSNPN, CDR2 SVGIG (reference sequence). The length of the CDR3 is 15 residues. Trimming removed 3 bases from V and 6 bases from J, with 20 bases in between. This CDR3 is CAWRRPLGGGPEAFF. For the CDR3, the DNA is TGTGCCTGGAGGCGCCCCCTCGGGGGGGGCCCTGAAGCTTTCTTT.

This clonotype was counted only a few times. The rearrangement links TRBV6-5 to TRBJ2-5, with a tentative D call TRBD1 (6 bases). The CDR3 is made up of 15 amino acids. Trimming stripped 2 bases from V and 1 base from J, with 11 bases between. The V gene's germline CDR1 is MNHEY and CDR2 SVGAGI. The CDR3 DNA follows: TGTGCCAGCAGTTACCACAGGGTTGCCCAAGAGACCCAGTACTTC. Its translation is CASSYHRVAQETQYF.

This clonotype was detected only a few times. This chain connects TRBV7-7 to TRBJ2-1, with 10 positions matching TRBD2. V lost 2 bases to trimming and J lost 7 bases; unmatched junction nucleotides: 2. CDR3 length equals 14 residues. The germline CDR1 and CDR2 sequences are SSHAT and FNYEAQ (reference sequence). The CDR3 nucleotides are TGTGCCAGCAGCTTAACTAGCGGGAAAAATGAGCAGTTCTTC. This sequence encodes CASSLTSGKNEQFF.

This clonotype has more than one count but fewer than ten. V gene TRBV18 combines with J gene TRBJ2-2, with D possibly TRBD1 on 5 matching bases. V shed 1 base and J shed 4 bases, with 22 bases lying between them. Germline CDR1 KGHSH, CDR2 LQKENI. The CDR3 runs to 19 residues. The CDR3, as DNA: TGTGCCAGCTCACCACTGCAGGCCACAGGTCGGTCGGGCACCGGGGAGCTGTTTTTT. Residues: CASSPLQATGRSGTGELFF. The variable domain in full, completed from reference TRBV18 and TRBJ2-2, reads NAGVMQNPRHLVRRRGQEARLRCSPMKGHSHVYWYRQLPEEGLKFMVYLQKENIIDESGMPKERFSAEFPKEGPSILRIQQVVRGDSAAYFCASSPLQATGRSGTGELFFGEGSRLTVL.

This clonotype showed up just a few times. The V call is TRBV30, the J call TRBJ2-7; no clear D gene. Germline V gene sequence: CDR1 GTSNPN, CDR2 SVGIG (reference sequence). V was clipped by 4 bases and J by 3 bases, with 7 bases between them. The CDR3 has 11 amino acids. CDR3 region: CAWIVFYEQYF. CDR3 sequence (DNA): TGTGCCTGGATAGTCTTCTACGAGCAGTACTTC.

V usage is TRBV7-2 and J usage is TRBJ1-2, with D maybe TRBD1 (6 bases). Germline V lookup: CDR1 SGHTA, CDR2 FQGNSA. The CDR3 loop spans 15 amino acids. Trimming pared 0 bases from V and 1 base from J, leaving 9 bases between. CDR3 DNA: TGTGCCAGCAGCTTAGCGGACAGCGTTAACTATGGCTACACCTTC. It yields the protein CASSLADSVNYGYTF.

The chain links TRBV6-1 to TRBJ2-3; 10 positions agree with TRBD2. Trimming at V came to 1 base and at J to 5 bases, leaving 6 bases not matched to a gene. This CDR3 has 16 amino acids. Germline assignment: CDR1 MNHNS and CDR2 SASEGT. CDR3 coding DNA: TGTGCCAGCAGTGAAGAGCTAGCGGGAGTAGTAGATACGCAGTATTTT. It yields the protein CASSEELAGVVDTQYF.

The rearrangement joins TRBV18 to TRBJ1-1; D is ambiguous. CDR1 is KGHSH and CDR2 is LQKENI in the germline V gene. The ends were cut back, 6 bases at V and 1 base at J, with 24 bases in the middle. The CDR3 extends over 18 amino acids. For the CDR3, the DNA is TGTGCCAGCTCTCCTACCGGTCTGTTCGTAGGGTCGAACACTGAAGCTTTCTTT. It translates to CASSPTGLFVGSNTEAFF.

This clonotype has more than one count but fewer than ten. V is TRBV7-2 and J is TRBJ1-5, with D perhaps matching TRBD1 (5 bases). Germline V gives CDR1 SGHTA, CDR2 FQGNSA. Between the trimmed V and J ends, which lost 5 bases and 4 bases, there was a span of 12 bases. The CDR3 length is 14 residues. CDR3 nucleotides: TGTGCCAGCAGCCGGGGACGGCTAAATCAGCCCCAGCATTTT. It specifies CASSRGRLNQPQHF.